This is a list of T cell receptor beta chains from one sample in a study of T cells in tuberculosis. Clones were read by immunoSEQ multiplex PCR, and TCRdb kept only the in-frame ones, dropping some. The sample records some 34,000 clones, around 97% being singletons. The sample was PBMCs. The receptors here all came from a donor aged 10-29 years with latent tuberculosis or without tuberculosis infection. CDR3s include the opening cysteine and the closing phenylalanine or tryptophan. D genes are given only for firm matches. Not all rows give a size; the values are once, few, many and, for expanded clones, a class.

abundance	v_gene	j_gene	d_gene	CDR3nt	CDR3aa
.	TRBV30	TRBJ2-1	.	TGTGCCTGGACTAAGGACAGACTCTCCTACAATGAGCAGTTCTTC	CAWTKDRLSYNEQFF
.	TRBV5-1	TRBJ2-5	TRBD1	TGCGCCAGCAGCCCCAGGACAGGGATTAGGACTGAGACCCAGTACTTC	CASSPRTGIRTETQYF
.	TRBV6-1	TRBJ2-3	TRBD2	TGTGCCAGCGCGTCCCTAGCGGGGGGCACAGATACGCAGTATTTT	CASASLAGGTDTQYF
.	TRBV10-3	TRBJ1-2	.	TGTGCCATCAGTGAATCGACTGTCTATGGCTACACCTTC	CAISESTVYGYTF
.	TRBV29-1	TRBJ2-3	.	TGCAGCGCGCGGAGGGGGCAGGGGGTTTCTAGCACAGATACGCAGTATTTT	CSARRGQGVSSTDTQYF
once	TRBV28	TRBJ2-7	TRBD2	TGTGCCAGCAGCAAGACTAGCGGGAGCCGCGAGCAGTACTTC	CASSKTSGSREQYF
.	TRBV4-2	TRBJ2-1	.	TGTGCCAGCAGCCAAGCGGGACTGGACCGCTCCTACAATGAGCAGTTCTTC	CASSQAGLDRSYNEQFF
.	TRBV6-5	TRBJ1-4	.	TGTGCCAGCAGCCTCAGTGCAACTAATGAAAAACTGTTTTTT	CASSLSATNEKLFF
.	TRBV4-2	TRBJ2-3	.	TGTGCCAGCAGCCAAGATGGCAGGGGAAGAGATACGCAGTATTTT	CASSQDGRGRDTQYF
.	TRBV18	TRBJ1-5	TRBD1	TGTGCCAGCTCACCACAATCAGGGGGGAATCAGCCCCAGCATTTT	CASSPQSGGNQPQHF
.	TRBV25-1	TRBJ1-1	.	TGTGCCAGCAGTGATAGGGGATACTCGAACACTGAAGCTTTCTTT	CASSDRGYSNTEAFF
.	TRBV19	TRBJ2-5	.	TGTGCCAGTAGTATTTTCGGGGGTTCTGAGACCCAGTACTTC	CASSIFGGSETQYF
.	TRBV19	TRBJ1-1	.	TGTGCCAGTCGACGGACACCTACACACATGGGCACTGAAGCTTTCTTT	CASRRTPTHMGTEAFF
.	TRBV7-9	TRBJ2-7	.	TGTGCCAGCAGCTTAGGATTAGCCGAGCAGTACTTC	CASSLGLAEQYF
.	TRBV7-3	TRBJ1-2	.	TGTGCCAGCAGCTTAAACGGTCCTATTATGGTTTCTAACTATGGCTACACCTTC	CASSLNGPIMVSNYGYTF
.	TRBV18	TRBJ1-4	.	TGTGCCAGCTCACCAGGAAACAGTCTGGAAAAACTGTTTTTT	CASSPGNSLEKLFF
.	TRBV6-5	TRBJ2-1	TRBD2	TGTGCCAGCACTCTCACTAGCGGCCTGTACAATGAGCAGTTCTTC	CASTLTSGLYNEQFF
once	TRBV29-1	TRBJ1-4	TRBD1	TGCAGCGTCAAACTTCGGACAGGGGTGGGTGAAAAACTGTTTTTT	CSVKLRTGVGEKLFF
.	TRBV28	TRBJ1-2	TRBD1	TGTGCCAGCAGTTTCAGGCAGGGGGTACGAGGCTACACCTTC	CASSFRQGVRGYTF
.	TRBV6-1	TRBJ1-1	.	TGTGCCAGCAGTGAAGCCGGGGTAGAAGCTTTCTTT	CASSEAGVEAFF
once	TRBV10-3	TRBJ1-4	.	TGTGCCATCAGTGAAGCGACCAGTCCAACTAATGAAAAACTGTTTTTT	CAISEATSPTNEKLFF
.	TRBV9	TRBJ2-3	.	TGTGCCAGCAGCGAATACCAGGGGTTCAGCACAGATACGCAGTATTTT	CASSEYQGFSTDTQYF
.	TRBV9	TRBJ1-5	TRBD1	TGTGCCAGCAGCGTAGTTAGCCAGGGAGGAGGGACAGGGGCAGAACTTAGCAATCAGCCCCAGCATTTT	CASSVVSQGGGTGAELSNQPQHF
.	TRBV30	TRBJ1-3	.	TGTGCCTGGACCTTAAGGAGTTTCGGAAACACCATATATTTT	CAWTLRSFGNTIYF
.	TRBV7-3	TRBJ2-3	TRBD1	TGTGCCAGCAGTTTCACAGGGGGCCTCGCAGATACGCAGTATTTT	CASSFTGGLADTQYF
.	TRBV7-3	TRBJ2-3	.	TGTGCCAGCAGCTTATTAGGGGTGACAGATACGCAGTATTTT	CASSLLGVTDTQYF
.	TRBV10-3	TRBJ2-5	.	TGTGCCATCAGTGTTGGGCAGGAAGAGACCCAGTACTTC	CAISVGQEETQYF
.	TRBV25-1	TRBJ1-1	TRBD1	TGTGCCAGCAGTGGACGGCCGGGACAGGGCACTGAAGCTTTCTTT	CASSGRPGQGTEAFF
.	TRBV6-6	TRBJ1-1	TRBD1	TGTGCCAGCAGTTACCGGACAGGGGTGAACACTGAAGCTTTCTTT	CASSYRTGVNTEAFF
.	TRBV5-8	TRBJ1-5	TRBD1	TGTGCCAGCAGCGAGAGCCGGGACAGGCTCTATAGCAATCAGCCCCAGCATTTT	CASSESRDRLYSNQPQHF
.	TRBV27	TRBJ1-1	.	TGTGCCAGCAGGCTAGGGGGGGGCAAAGCTTTCTTT	CASRLGGGKAFF
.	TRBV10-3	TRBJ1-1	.	TGTGCCATCAGTGAGAGGTTTGAGGTGGATTTCACTGAAGCTTTCTTT	CAISERFEVDFTEAFF
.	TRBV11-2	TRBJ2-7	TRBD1	TGTGCCAGCAGCTCCGGGACAGGGGGCTACGAGCAGTACTTC	CASSSGTGGYEQYF
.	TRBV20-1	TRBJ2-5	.	TGCAGGAGCCTGGGGCGGACCCAGTACTTC	CRSLGRTQYF
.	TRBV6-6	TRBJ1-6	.	TGTGCCAGCAGTTACGGGACACCCAATTCACCCCTCCACTTT	CASSYGTPNSPLHF
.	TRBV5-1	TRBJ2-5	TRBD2	TGCGCCAGCAGCCTTGGACTAGCGGGGGGTGAAGAGACCCAGTACTTC	CASSLGLAGGEETQYF
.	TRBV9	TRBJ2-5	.	TGTGCCAGCAGCGGCACCGGGACTCTCCGGAAAGAGACCCAGTACTTC	CASSGTGTLRKETQYF
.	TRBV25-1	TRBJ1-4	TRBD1	TGTGCCAGCAGTGAGGGACAGGGGCGGGAAAAACTGTTTTTT	CASSEGQGREKLFF
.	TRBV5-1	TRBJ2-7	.	TGCGCCAGCAGCTTAGATCCCGGGGGACCTTACGAGCAGTACTTC	CASSLDPGGPYEQYF